This T cell receptor (beta chain) was captured by sequencing in a study of cytomegalovirus exposure and HLA in healthy donors. Overall study findings and caveats: Reports showed the classifier diagnosing cytomegalovirus status with high specificity and sensitivity. Later analysis associated a missense DCLRE1C variant with TCR beta V- and J-gene trimming. Roughly uniform depth of sequencing across donors was assumed in presence/absence analyses.

Germline CDR1 reads MDHEN; CDR2 reads SYDVKM. Trimming took off 3 bases at V and 7 bases at J, with 13 bases between the two ends. The CDR3 is 14 amino acids. This clone was picked up one time. Its specificity is unknown. In the PCR, 60 Vbeta and 13 Jbeta primers were used. The data were produced by immunoSEQ multiplex PCR, yet TCRdb's version contains in-frame clones alone and is incomplete. The table includes about 98,000 clones, about 85% detected once. The receptor comes from a female donor in good health and CMV-seropositive. The rearrangement links TRBV28 to TRBJ1-5; D perhaps matches TRBD1 (6 bases). Sequencing used PBMCs. CDR3 sequence reads: CASSLNQGWQPQHF. The CDR3 DNA reads TGTGCCAGCAGTTTGAATCAGGGGTGGCAGCCCCAGCATTTT.